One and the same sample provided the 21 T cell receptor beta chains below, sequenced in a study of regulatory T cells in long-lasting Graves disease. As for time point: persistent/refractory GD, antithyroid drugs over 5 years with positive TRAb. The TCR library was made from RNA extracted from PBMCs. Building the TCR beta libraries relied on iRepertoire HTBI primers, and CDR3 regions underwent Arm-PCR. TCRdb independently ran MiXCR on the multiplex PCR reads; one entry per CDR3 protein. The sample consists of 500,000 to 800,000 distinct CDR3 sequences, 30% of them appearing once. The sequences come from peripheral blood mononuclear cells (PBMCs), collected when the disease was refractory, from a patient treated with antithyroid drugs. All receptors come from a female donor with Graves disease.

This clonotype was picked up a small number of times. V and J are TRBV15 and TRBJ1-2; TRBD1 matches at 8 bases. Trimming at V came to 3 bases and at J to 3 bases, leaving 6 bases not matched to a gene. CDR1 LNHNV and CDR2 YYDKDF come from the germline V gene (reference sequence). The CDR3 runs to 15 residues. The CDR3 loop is CATSSDRGFHYGYTF. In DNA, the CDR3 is TGTGCCACCAGCAGTGACAGGGGATTTCACTATGGCTACACCTTC.

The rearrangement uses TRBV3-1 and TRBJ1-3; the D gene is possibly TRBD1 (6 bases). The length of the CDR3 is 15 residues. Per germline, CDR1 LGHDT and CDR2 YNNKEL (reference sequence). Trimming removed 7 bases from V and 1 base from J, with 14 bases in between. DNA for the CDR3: TGTGCCAGCACCGTCGCGCAGGGGTCTGGAAACACCATATATTTT. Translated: CASTVAQGSGNTIYF.

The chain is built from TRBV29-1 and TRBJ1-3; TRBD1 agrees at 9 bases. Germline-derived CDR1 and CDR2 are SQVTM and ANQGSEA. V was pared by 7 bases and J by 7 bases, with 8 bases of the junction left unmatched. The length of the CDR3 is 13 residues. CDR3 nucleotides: TGCAGCGGGAGGGACAGGGAGAGGAACACCATATATTTT. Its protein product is CSGRDRERNTIYF.

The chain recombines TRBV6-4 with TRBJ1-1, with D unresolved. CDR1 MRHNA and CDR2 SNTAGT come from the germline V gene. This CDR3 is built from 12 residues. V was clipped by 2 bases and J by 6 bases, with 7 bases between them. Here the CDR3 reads CASSDGLAEAFF. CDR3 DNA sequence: TGTGCCAGCAGTGACGGTCTCGCTGAAGCTTTCTTT.

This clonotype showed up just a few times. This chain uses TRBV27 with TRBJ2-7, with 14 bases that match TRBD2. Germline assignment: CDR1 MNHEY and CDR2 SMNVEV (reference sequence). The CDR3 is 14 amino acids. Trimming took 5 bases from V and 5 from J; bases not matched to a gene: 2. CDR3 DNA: TGTGCCAGCAGTCGACTAGCGGGAGGGGACGAGCAGTACTTC. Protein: CASSRLAGGDEQYF.

CDR3: CASMDKYTPQNYEQYF. CDR3 nucleotide sequence: TGTGCCAGCATGGATAAGTATACCCCCCAAAACTACGAGCAGTACTTC. The V call is TRBV6-2 or TRBV6-3, the J call TRBJ2-7, with no clear D. The CDR3 is 16 amino acids. V was cut by 7 bases and J by 3 bases, with 22 bases left in between. The germline CDR1 and CDR2 sequences are MNHEY and SVGEGT.

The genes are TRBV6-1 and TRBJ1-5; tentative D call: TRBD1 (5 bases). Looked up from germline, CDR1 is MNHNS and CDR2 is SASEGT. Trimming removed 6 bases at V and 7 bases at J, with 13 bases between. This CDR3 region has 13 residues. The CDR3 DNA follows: TGTGCCAGCAGGGCAGGGTCAGGGCAGCCCCAGCATTTT. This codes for CASRAGSGQPQHF.

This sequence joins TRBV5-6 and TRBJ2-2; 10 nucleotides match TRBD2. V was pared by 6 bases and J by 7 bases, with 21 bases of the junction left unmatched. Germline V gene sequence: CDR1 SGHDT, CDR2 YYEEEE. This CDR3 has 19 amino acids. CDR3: CASTEPHRRAGGPSGELFF. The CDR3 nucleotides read TGTGCCAGCACCGAACCGCACCGTCGAGCGGGAGGGCCAAGCGGGGAGCTGTTTTTT. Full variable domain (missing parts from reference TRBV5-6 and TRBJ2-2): DAGVTQSPTHLIKTRGQQVTLRCSPKSGHDTVSWYQQALGQGPQFIFQYYEEEERQRGNFPDRFSGHQFPNYSSELNVNALLLGDSALYLCASTEPHRRAGGPSGELFFGEGSRLTVL.

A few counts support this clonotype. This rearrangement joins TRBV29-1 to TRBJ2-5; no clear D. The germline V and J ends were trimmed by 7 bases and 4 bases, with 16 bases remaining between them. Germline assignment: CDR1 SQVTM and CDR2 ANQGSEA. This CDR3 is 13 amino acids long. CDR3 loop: CSASTSGSETQYF. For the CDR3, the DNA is TGCAGCGCCAGCACGTCAGGATCAGAGACCCAGTACTTC.

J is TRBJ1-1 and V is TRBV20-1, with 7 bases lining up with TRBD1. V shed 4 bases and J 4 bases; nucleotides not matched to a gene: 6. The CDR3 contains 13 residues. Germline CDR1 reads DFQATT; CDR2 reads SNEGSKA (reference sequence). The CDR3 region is CSAKTGIGTEAFF. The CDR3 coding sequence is TGCAGTGCTAAGACAGGGATCGGCACTGAAGCTTTCTTT.

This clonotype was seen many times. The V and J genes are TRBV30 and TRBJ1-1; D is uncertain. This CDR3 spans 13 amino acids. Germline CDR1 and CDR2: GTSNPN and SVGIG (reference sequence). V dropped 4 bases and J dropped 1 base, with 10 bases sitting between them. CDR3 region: CAWMQRRNTEAFF. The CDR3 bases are TGTGCCTGGATGCAGCGGCGGAACACTGAAGCTTTCTTT.

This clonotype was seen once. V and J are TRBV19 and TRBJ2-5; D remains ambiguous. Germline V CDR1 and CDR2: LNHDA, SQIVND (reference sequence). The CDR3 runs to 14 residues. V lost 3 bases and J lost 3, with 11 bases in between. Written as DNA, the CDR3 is TGTGCCAGTAGTATGGAAGGGTGGGAAGAGACCCAGTACTTC. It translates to CASSMEGWEETQYF.

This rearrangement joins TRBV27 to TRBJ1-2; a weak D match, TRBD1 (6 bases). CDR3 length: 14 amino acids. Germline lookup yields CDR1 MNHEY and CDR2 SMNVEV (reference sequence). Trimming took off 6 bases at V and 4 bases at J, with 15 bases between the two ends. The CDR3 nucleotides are TGTGCCAGCAGACCCCCCGACAGGACCTATGGCTACACCTTC. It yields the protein CASRPPDRTYGYTF.

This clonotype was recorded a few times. The chain's CDR3 is CASSQTSASSYEQYF. The CDR3, as DNA: TGTGCCAGCAGCCAGACTAGCGCGAGCTCCTACGAGCAGTACTTC. V usage is TRBV7-9 and J usage is TRBJ2-7; 8 bases agree with TRBD2. The CDR3 has 15 residues. V was pared by 5 bases and J by 0 bases, with 6 bases of the junction left unmatched. Germline CDR1 SEHNR, CDR2 FQNEAQ (reference sequence).

The CDR3 here is CASSLVPGSLGNQPQHF. Written as DNA, the CDR3 is TGCGCCAGCAGCTTGGTCCCAGGGTCATTGGGCAATCAGCCCCAGCATTTT. The chain uses TRBV5-1 and TRBJ1-5; D perhaps matches TRBD1 (5 bases). Per germline, CDR1 SGHRS and CDR2 YFSETQ. Trimming removed 0 bases from V and 2 bases from J, with 15 bases in between. The CDR3 length is 17 residues. Full variable domain (rest looked up from reference TRBV5-1 and TRBJ1-5): KAGVTQTPRYLIKTRGQQVTLSCSPISGHRSVSWYQQTPGQGLQFLFEYFSETQRNKGNFPGRFSGRQFSNSRSEMNVSTLELGDSALYLCASSLVPGSLGNQPQHFGDGTRLSIL.

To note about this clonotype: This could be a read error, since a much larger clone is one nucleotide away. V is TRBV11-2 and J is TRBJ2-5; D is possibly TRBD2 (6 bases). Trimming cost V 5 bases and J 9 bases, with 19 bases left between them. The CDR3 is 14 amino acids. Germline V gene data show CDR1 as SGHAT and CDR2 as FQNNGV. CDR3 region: CASSPSWGLEAQYF. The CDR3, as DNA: TGTGCCAGCAGCCCTTCATGGGGACTGGAGGCCCAGTACTTC.

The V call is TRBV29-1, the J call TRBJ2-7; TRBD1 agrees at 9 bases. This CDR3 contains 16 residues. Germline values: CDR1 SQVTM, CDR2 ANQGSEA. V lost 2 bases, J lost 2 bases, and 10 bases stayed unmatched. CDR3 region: CSVETTGTGIAYEQYF. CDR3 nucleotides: TGCAGCGTTGAAACTACCGGGACAGGGATTGCCTACGAGCAGTACTTC.

The CDR3 is CASSLARGRSPLHF. For the CDR3, the DNA is TGCGCCAGCAGCTTGGCCAGGGGTCGCTCACCCCTCCACTTT. The V and J genes are TRBV5-1 and TRBJ1-6, with a weak D call TRBD1 (6 bases). The ends were cut back, 0 bases at V and 10 bases at J, with 11 bases in the middle. This CDR3 contains 14 residues. The germline V gene has CDR1 SGHRS and CDR2 YFSETQ.

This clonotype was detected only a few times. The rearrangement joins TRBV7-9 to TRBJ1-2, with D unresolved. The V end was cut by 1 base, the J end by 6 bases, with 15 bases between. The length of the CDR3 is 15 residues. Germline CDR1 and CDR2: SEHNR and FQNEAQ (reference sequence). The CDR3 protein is CASSLGAYGLNGYTF. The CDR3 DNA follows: TGTGCCAGCAGCTTAGGTGCTTACGGGCTGAATGGCTACACCTTC.

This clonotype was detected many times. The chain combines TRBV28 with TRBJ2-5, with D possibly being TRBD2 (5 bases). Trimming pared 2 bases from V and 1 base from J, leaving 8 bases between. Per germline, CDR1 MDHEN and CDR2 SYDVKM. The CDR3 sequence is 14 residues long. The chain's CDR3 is CASSLGLIQETQYF. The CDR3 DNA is TGTGCCAGCAGTTTAGGACTTATCCAAGAGACCCAGTACTTC.

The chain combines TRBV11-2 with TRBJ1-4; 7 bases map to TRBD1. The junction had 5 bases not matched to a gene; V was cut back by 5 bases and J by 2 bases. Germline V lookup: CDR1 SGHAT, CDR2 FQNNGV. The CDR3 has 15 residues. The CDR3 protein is CASSIQGGTNEKLFF. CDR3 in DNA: TGTGCCAGCAGCATCCAGGGGGGCACTAATGAAAAACTGTTTTTT.